The T cell receptor beta chain under discussion was sequenced for a study of OX40 agonist ivuxolimab in advanced cancers. Some background on the complete study: The costimulatory receptor OX40 (CD134) was targeted by ivuxolimab, a fully human IgG2 agonistic monoclonal antibody. Peripheral TCRbeta sequencing aimed to test whether ivuxolimab altered TCR sequence diversity and caused clonal T-cell expansion. Three dose-escalation patients achieved partial responses, one with hepatocellular carcinoma and two with cutaneous melanoma. Intravenous ivuxolimab was administered to patients every 2 weeks at six dose levels: 0.01, 0.1, 0.3, 1.5, 3 and 10 mg/kg. Of the approximately 54 patients in dose escalation, about 20 had hepatocellular carcinoma, approximately 15 had melanoma, 9 had renal cell carcinoma and 9 had head and neck cancer. Prior anti-PD-1, anti-PD-L1 or anti-CTLA-4 therapy was permitted, and approximately 42% of dose-escalation patients had received checkpoint inhibitors. The paper reports the monotherapy dose-escalation portion (N = 52 patients) of the phase I ivuxolimab trial. In the dose-escalation cohort, approximately 82% of patients were male, and the mean age was approximately 60 years with a range of roughly 23 to 79.

Measured from the cysteine to the phenylalanine, the CDR3 is 14 residues long. Only the CDR3 region is kept as DNA, spanning 42 bases read in frame from base 1. The junction shows trimming of 3 bases on V and 8 bases on J, and the gene matches do not reach 5 bases of it. Taken from the germline V gene, the CDR1 and CDR2 loops are LGHNA and YSLEER. On this clone: Its binding antigen is unknown. Per-nucleotide qualities are absent, and no much larger clonotype sits a single base away.

What the work shows at the level of the full study, not this receptor alone: On average, CD8+ T cells showed more expanded clones than CD4+ T cells after ivuxolimab. The antigen specificity of the peripheral T cells that underwent clonal expansion was not determined. Partial responders in the 0.1-3.0 mg/kg groups had among the lowest normalized peripheral clonal expansion, especially among CD8+ T cells. Low levels of normalized T-cell clonal expansion were also shown by some nonresponding patients. At doses from 0.1 to 3.0 mg/kg, clonal expansion was seen in both CD4+ and CD8+ blood T cells between baseline and week 6.

To sequence the TCRbeta CDR3 region, genomic DNA was isolated from the sorted cells. TCRbeta CDR3 regions were sequenced using the immunoSEQ Assay. TCRdb re-hosts the immuneACCESS table, in-frame sequences only. Its copies lack some clones; in the studies checked, an unresolved V gene accounts for under half of them, and the cause for the rest is not known. The sample table holds tens of thousands of clones, of which roughly 87% were seen once. 0.3% to 0.4% of the sample is in the top ten clones. Patients with a history of autoimmune disease or receiving systemic immunosuppression were excluded from the trial. Peripheral blood for TCR sequencing was collected from all dose cohorts at baseline, on cycle 4 day 1, and on cycle 7 day 1. Samples were obtained from an open-label, multicenter, first-in-human phase I dose-escalation trial of ivuxolimab. The trial enrolled adults with locally advanced or metastatic head and neck squamous cell, hepatocellular, melanoma or renal cell carcinoma. CD4+ and CD8+ T cells were sorted separately from peripheral blood before TCR sequencing.

The sequence is built from TRBV4-3 and TRBJ1-4; 8 bases in the junction line up with TRBD1. The sample here was CD4+ or CD8+ T cells sorted from blood, taken in a trial of the OX40 agonist ivuxolimab. This TCR was recovered from an adult with an advanced solid tumor such as melanoma, head and neck, liver or kidney cancer. The base sequence is TGCGCCAGCAGCCAGGACAGGGCTGAGGAAAAACTGTTTTTT. This is translated as CASSQDRAEEKLFF.